This T cell receptor (beta chain) is drawn from a study of identical twins. Study-wide results and limits: The models gave estimates that fell short of the out-of-frame TCR alpha sharing seen in monozygotic twins.

The germline CDR1 and CDR2 sequences are SNHLY and FYNNEI. The CDR3 spans 15 residues. The V segment lost 6 bases and the J segment 8 bases; nucleotides outside the gene matches: 10. A single record per CDR3 protein comes from TCRdb applying MiXCR to the 5' RACE reads. The table records 250,000 to 300,000 distinct CDR3 sequences, approximately 8.3% of them present only once. Points on this clonotype: Its antigen is still unknown.

These sequences were also reported in another study, on yellow fever vaccine responses in identical twins.

This sequence was found in a woman under 30 in good health. The chain uses TRBV2 and TRBJ1-6, with 7 bases that match TRBD1. Input material: CD8+ T cells sorted from blood. For the CDR3, the DNA is TGTGCCAGCAGCCAGAGACAGGGTAGCGATTCACCCCTCCACTTT. This translates into CASSQRQGSDSPLHF.